This TCR beta chain is from a study of blood T cell repertoires in COVID-19. Libraries were prepared by immunoSEQ multiplex PCR; TCRdb keeps only in-frame clonotypes and omits some of them. Of roughly 110,000 clones listed, 81% were seen once; the top ten hold 1.5% to 1.8%. This CDR3 comprises 20 residues. CDR1 is MGHRA and CDR2 is YSYEKL in the germline V gene. Losses at the gene ends were 0 bases for V and 0 bases for J; bases not matched to a gene: 14. The clonotype originates from a man in his forties or fifties with acute or convalescent COVID-19. Sequenced input: peripheral blood. The gene calls are TRBV4-1 and TRBJ1-3; 7 bases are a match to TRBD1. CDR3 coding DNA: TGCGCCAGCAGCCAAGAAGTCCACCGTGGGACAGTCTACTCTGGAAACACCATATATTTT. It yields the protein CASSQEVHRGTVYSGNTIYF.